This entry describes one T cell receptor beta chain. Its antigen is not identified. These data originate in a study of cytomegalovirus exposure and HLA in healthy donors. Study conclusions and caveats: Cytomegalovirus-associated status was assigned to about 160 TCR beta chains.

The CDR3 loop spans 16 amino acids. The V gene's germline CDR1 is SQVTM and CDR2 ANQGSEA. V shed 4 bases, J shed 2 bases, and the junction held 12 bases outside the gene matches. The PCR was carried out with 60 Vbeta primers and 13 Jbeta primers. Generated by immunoSEQ multiplex PCR, the TCRdb table keeps only in-frame clones and is missing some. The table records roughly 170,000 clones, about 86% of them present only once. V is TRBV29-1 and J is TRBJ2-7, with 9 bases lining up with TRBD1. The specimen was PBMCs. The clonotype was recovered from a woman between 25 and 40 years old in good health and CMV-seronegative. DNA for the CDR3: TGCAGCGTTGTAGGTACGCGGGACAGGGTTGCCTACGAGCAGTACTTC. This sequence encodes CSVVGTRDRVAYEQYF.